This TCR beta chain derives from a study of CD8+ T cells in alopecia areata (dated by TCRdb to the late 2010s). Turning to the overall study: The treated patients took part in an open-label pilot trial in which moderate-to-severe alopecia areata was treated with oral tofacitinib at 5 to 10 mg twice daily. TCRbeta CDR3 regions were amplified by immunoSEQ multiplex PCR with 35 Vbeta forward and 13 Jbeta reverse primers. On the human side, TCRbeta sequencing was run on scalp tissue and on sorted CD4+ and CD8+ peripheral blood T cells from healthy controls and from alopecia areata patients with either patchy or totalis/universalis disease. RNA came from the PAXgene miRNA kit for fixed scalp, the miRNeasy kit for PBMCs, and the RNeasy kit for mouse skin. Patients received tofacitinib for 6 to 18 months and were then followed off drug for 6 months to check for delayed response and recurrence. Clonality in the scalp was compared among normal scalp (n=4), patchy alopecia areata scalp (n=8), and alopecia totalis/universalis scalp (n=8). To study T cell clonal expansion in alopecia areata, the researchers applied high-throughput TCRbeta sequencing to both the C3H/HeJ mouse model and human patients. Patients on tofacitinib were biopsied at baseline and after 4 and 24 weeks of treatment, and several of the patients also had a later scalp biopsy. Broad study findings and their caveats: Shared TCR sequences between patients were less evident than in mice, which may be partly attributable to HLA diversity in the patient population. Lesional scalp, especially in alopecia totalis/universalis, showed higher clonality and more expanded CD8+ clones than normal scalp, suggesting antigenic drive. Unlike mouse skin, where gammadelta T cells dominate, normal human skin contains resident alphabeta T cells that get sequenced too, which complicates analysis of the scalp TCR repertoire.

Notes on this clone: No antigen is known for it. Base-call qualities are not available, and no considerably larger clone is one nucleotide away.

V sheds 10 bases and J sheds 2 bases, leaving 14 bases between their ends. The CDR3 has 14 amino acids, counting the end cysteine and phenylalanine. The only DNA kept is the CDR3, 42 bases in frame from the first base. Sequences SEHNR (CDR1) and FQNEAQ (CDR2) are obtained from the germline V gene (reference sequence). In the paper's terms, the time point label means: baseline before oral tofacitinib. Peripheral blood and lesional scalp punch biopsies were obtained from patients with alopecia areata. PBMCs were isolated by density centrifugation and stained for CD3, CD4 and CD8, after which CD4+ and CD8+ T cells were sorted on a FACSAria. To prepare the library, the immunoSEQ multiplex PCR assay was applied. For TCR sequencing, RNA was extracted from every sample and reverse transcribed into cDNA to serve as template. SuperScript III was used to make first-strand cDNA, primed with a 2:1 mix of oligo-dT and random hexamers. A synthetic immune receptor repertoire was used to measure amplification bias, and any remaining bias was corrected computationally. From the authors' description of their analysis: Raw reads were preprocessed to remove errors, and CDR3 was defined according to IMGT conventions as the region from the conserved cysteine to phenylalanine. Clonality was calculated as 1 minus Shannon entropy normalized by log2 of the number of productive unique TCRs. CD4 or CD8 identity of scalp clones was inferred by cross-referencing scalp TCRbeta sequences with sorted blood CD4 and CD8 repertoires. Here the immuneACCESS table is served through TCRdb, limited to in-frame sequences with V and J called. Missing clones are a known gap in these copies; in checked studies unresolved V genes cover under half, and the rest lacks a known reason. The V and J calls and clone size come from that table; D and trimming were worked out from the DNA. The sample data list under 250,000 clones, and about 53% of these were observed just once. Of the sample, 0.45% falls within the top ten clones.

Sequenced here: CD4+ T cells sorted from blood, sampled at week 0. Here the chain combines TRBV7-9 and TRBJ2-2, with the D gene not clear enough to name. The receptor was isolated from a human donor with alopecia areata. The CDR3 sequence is CATHRSSNTGELFF. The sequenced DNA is TGTGCCACCCACCGGAGCTCTAACACCGGGGAGCTGTTTTTT.